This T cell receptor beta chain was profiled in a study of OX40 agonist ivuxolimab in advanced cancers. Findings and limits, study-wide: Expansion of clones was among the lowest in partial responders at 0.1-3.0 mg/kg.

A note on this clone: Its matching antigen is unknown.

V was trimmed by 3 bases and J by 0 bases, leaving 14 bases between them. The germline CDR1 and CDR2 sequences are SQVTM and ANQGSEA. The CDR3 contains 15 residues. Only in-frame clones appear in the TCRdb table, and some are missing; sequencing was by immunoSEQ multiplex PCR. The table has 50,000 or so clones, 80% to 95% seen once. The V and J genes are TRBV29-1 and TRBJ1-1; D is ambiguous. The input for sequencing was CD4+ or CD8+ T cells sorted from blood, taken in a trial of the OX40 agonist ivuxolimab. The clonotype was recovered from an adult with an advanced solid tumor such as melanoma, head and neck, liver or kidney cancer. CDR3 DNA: TGCAGCGTTGAGACCCCGGGTAGGTTGAACACTGAAGCTTTCTTT. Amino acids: CSVETPGRLNTEAFF. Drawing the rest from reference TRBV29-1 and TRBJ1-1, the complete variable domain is SAVISQKPSRDICQRGTSLTIQCQVDSQVTMMFWYRQQPGQSLTLIATANQGSEATYESGFVIDKFPISRPNLTFSTLTVSNMSPEDSSIYLCSVETPGRLNTEAFFGQGTRLTVV.